Included here is one TCR beta chain sequence, with context. Study processing details: For nucleated cells, counts were estimated from reference gene primer amplification. Profiling relied on immunoSEQ multiplex PCR, and the TCRdb table lists in-frame clones only, not all of them. The V and J calls and the clone size are those of that table, but D and trimming were determined from the DNA. Among around 260,000 clones listed, 80% to 90% were seen once. The data are from a study of blood T cell repertoires in COVID-19. Study-level background: Samples came from the United States, Italy and Spain, spanning acute and convalescent COVID-19. From T cells, B-cell-depleted T cells, or PBMCs came the material, which was cDNA or gDNA.

The germline CDR1 and CDR2 sequences are MNHEY and SMNVEV (reference sequence). Between the trimmed V and J ends, which lost 5 bases and 1 base, there was a span of 11 bases. The CDR3 is 14 residues long. This chain links TRBV27 with TRBJ1-1; possible D gene TRBD1, 6 bases. Material for sequencing was peripheral blood. This receptor was taken from a man aged 25 to 40 with acute or convalescent COVID-19. The CDR3 is CASSPRGGNTEAFF. CDR3 coding DNA: TGTGCCAGCAGTCCAAGAGGGGGGAACACTGAAGCTTTCTTT.